One sample yielded the 23 T cell receptor beta chains listed below, sequenced in a study of T cells in Graves' hyperthyroidism and ophthalmopathy. RNA transcripts served as the template for amplifying TCR beta CDR3 regions. The study used the HTBI primer set for a first-round RT-PCR of the TCR CDR3. TCRdb re-called the multiplex PCR reads with MiXCR, one entry per CDR3 protein. The sample carries 700,000 or so distinct CDR3 sequences, 15% to 20% recorded once. Specimen: blood. The source is a man aged 18 to 29 with Graves' hyperthyroidism.

This clonotype appeared a few times. The chain links TRBV2 to TRBJ2-5; tentatively, D is TRBD2 (5 bases). The CDR3 loop spans 12 amino acids. The germline V gene has CDR1 SNHLY and CDR2 FYNNEI. V was shortened by 8 bases and J by 0 bases, with 7 bases between the two germline ends. In DNA, the CDR3 is TGTGCCAGCCAAGCGGACCAAGAGACCCAGTACTTC. This encodes CASQADQETQYF.

This clonotype was seen repeatedly, ten times or more. The CDR3, as DNA: TGTGCCAGCTCACCCCCTAGCGGGAGTGACACCAAGCAGTATTTT. It yields the protein CASSPPSGSDTKQYF. The chain joins TRBV18 to TRBJ2-3; 10 nucleotides agree with TRBD2. This CDR3 has 15 residues. CDR1 KGHSH and CDR2 LQKENI come from the germline V gene. Trimming took 3 bases from V and 11 from J; bases not matched to a gene: 11.

The table lists this clonotype with many counts. The gene calls are TRBV12-3 or TRBV12-4 and TRBJ2-3; D is ambiguous. Trimming took off 4 bases at V and 0 bases at J, with 5 bases between the two ends. The CDR3 contains 13 residues. The CDR3: CASSSDSTDTQYF. The CDR3 DNA sequence: TGTGCCAGCAGTTCGGACAGCACAGATACGCAGTATTTT.

This clonotype has a handful of counts. The rearrangement uses TRBV3-1 and TRBJ1-2; D gene uncertain. Germline assignment: CDR1 LGHDT and CDR2 YNNKEL (reference sequence). The CDR3 is made up of 14 amino acids. Trimming cost V 0 bases and J 5 bases, with 10 bases left between them. In DNA, the CDR3 is TGTGCCAGCAGCCAAGATCGAGGAGGATATGGCTACACCTTC. Encoded protein: CASSQDRGGYGYTF. The full variable domain, rest sourced from reference TRBV3-1 and TRBJ1-2, is DTAVSQTPKYLVTQMGNDKSIKCEQNLGHDTMYWYKQDSKKFLKIMFSYNNKELIINETVPNRFSPKSPDKAHLNLHINSLELGDSAVYFCASSQDRGGYGYTFGSGTRLTVV.

This clonotype occurred many times. The chain joins TRBV30 to TRBJ2-7, with 10 bases matching TRBD1. CDR1 and CDR2 (germline): GTSNPN, SVGIG (reference sequence). The CDR3 covers 13 residues. The V segment lost 6 bases and the J segment 3 bases; nucleotides outside the gene matches: 5. CDR3 residues: CACTDRGNYEQYF. CDR3 sequence (DNA): TGTGCCTGTACGGACAGGGGGAACTACGAGCAGTACTTC.

The CDR3 spells CASTRLEGTEQFF. The CDR3 nucleotides are TGTGCCAGCACCCGGTTAGAGGGGACTGAGCAGTTCTTC. V is TRBV27 and J is TRBJ2-1; D may correspond to TRBD1 or TRBD2 (5 bases each). The ends were cut back, 7 bases at V and 9 bases at J, with 16 bases in the middle. The CDR3 sequence is 13 residues long. The germline CDR1 and CDR2 sequences are MNHEY and SMNVEV (reference sequence).

This clonotype was counted ten times or more. This rearrangement joins TRBV2 to TRBJ2-3, with D tentatively TRBD1 (5 bases). V lost 10 bases to trimming and J lost 1 base, with 15 bases between them. CDR1 is SNHLY, CDR2 FYNNEI, per germline. This CDR3 spans 14 amino acids. The DNA of the CDR3 is TGTGCCACATTAGGGGCTCATGGCACAGATACGCAGTATTTT. It translates to CATLGAHGTDTQYF.

This clonotype was detected a few times. J is TRBJ2-5 and V is TRBV4-1; TRBD1 agrees at 8 bases. The germline V gene has CDR1 MGHRA and CDR2 YSYEKL. Trimming took 3 bases from V and 1 from J; bases not matched to a gene: 7. The length of the CDR3 is 16 residues. The CDR3 protein is CASSHPGTGIQETQYF. In DNA form, the CDR3 reads TGCGCCAGCAGCCACCCCGGGACAGGAATCCAAGAGACCCAGTACTTC.

The chain is built from TRBV20-1 and TRBJ2-1; TRBD2 aligns across 8 bases. Germline V gene lookup returns CDR1 DFQATT and CDR2 SNEGSKA (reference sequence). Trimming removed 0 bases from V and 2 bases from J; junction bases left unmatched: 3. CDR3 length: 15 amino acids. This CDR3 reads CSARDREGAYNEQFF. CDR3 DNA sequence: TGCAGTGCTAGAGATCGGGAGGGGGCCTACAATGAGCAGTTCTTC.

This clonotype has ten or more counts. The chain is built from TRBV10-3 and TRBJ2-1, with D hard to call. Germline-derived CDR1 and CDR2 are ENHRY and SYGVKD. The CDR3 has 11 residues. Trimming left V 6 bases short and J 8 bases short, with 8 bases between. The CDR3 here is CAIRVGDEQFF. In DNA form, the CDR3 reads TGTGCCATCAGAGTTGGCGATGAGCAGTTCTTC.

This clonotype has only a few counts. The chain employs TRBV6-1 and TRBJ2-1; the match to TRBD1 covers 8 bases. The CDR3 runs to 14 residues. From germline, CDR1 is MNHNS and CDR2 SASEGT. With V trimmed by 5 bases and J by 7 bases, 7 bases remained unmatched. CDR3 residues: CASSIGQGRNEQFF. CDR3 bases: TGTGCCAGCAGTATCGGACAGGGTCGGAATGAGCAGTTCTTC.

This clonotype appeared many times. V and J are TRBV12-3 or TRBV12-4 and TRBJ2-7, with TRBD2 as a possible D gene (7 bases). This CDR3 has 13 amino acids. V lost 3 bases, J lost 6 bases, and 12 bases lay in between. The CDR3 protein is CASSFLRGGEQYF. CDR3 in DNA: TGTGCCAGCAGTTTTTTAAGGGGGGGCGAGCAGTACTTC.

There are a few counts of this clonotype. Compared with germline, one end of the junction differs, possibly owing to a read error. The rearrangement links TRBV24-1 to TRBJ2-5, with unresolved D. Germline V lookup: CDR1 KGHDR, CDR2 SFDVKD. The CDR3 loop spans 13 amino acids. CDR3 sequence: CAASDDRKETQYF. The CDR3 DNA reads as TGTGCCGCCAGTGATGACCGAAAAGAGACCCAGTACTTC.

This clonotype was counted ten times or more. The chain has TRBV12-3 or TRBV12-4 and TRBJ1-5; D not resolved. V was shortened by 2 bases and J by 1 base, with 3 bases between the two germline ends. This CDR3 has 13 residues. The CDR3 protein is CASSLISNQPQHF. The CDR3 DNA sequence: TGTGCCAGCAGTTTAATCAGCAATCAGCCCCAGCATTTT.

In its sample, this clonotype was seen many times. This sequence joins TRBV27 and TRBJ2-1; no clear D. V lost 5 bases to trimming and J lost 1 base, with 15 bases between them. CDR1 and CDR2 (germline): MNHEY, SMNVEV (reference sequence). CDR3 length equals 16 residues. CDR3 residues: CASSPGSGRSYNEQFF. For the CDR3, the DNA is TGTGCCAGCAGTCCTGGGTCCGGACGATCCTACAATGAGCAGTTCTTC.

V and J are TRBV24-1 and TRBJ2-3, with TRBD1 matching over 7 bases. Germline loops: CDR1 KGHDR, CDR2 SFDVKD. J gave up 2 bases and V 2 bases, and 6 bases lay outside the gene matches. The CDR3 has 16 amino acids. The CDR3 nucleotides read TGTGCCACCAGTGATTATCGACAGGGTTTCACAGATACGCAGTATTTT. Translated, it gives CATSDYRQGFTDTQYF.

This clonotype was observed a few times. DNA for the CDR3: TGCGCCAGCAGCTTACGCGCAGGGTATCAAAACACCGGGGAGCTGTTTTTT. Encoded protein: CASSLRAGYQNTGELFF. The chain carries TRBV5-1 and TRBJ2-2, with D tentatively TRBD1 (5 bases). The CDR3 is 17 residues long. The V end lost 2 bases, the J end lost 2 bases, and 16 bases lay between the germline ends. Germline V gives CDR1 SGHRS, CDR2 YFSETQ.

In this sample, this clonotype turned up many times. The chain couples TRBV28 to TRBJ2-5, with 8 bases lining up with TRBD1. There are 15 residues in the CDR3. The J segment lost 5 bases and the V segment lost 5 bases, leaving 10 bases of the junction unmatched. CDR1 is MDHEN, CDR2 SYDVKM, per germline. The CDR3 DNA reads as TGTGCCAGCAGTACTAACAGGGGGAGCGGCGAGACCCAGTACTTC. It translates to CASSTNRGSGETQYF.

The chain recombines TRBV20-1 with TRBJ2-1; perhaps TRBD2 as D (5 bases). V was clipped by 6 bases and J by 3 bases, with 21 bases between them. CDR3 length: 16 residues. Germline V CDR1 and CDR2: DFQATT, SNEGSKA (reference sequence). CDR3 sequence: CSAPGNSFWGYNEQFF. The CDR3 DNA follows: TGCAGTGCGCCCGGGAATAGCTTTTGGGGCTACAATGAGCAGTTCTTC.

The chain has TRBV4-2 and TRBJ2-2; 7 bases are shared with TRBD1. Germline V lookup: CDR1 LGHNA, CDR2 YNFKEQ. The CDR3 is 16 amino acids. V was clipped by 4 bases and J by 4 bases; unmatched bases: 9. For the CDR3, the DNA is TGTGCCAGCAGCCGACCTAAACAGGGGTCCACCGGGGAGCTGTTTTTT. Translation gives CASSRPKQGSTGELFF.

This clonotype was counted between two and nine times. This chain joins TRBV5-4 and TRBJ2-3, with 13 bases lining up with TRBD2. V trimming: 4 bases; J trimming: 7 bases; junction bases outside the gene matches: 6. CDR1 SGHNT and CDR2 YYREEE come from the germline V gene (reference sequence). The CDR3 length is 15 residues. DNA of the CDR3: TGTGCCAGCAGCAGACTAGCGGGAGGAGTGAATACGCAGTATTTT. As protein: CASSRLAGGVNTQYF.

This clonotype has at least ten counts. The chain recombines TRBV12-3 or TRBV12-4 with TRBJ2-7; 8 bases align to TRBD2. This CDR3 is built from 13 residues. The ends lost 2 bases at V and 9 bases at J; junction bases unmatched: 6. The chain's CDR3 is CASSLNSGTPQYF. CDR3 bases: TGTGCCAGCAGTTTAAATAGCGGGACTCCGCAGTACTTC.

This clonotype was detected many times. A read error may produce the germline difference seen at one junction end. The chain joins TRBV5-1 to TRBJ2-7; D is uncertain. The CDR3 is made up of 12 amino acids. Germline assignment: CDR1 SGHRS and CDR2 YFSETQ. The CDR3 DNA reads as TGTGCCAGCAGTTTTAACAGCTACGAGCAGTACTTC. It codes for CASSFNSYEQYF. Combining the CDR3 with reference TRBV5-1 and TRBJ2-7 gives the whole variable domain KAGVTQTPRYLIKTRGQQVTLSCSPISGHRSVSWYQQTPGQGLQFLFEYFSETQRNKGNFPGRFSGRQFSNSRSEMNVSTLELGDSALYLCASSFNSYEQYFGPGTRLTVT.